The next 13 T cell receptor beta chains were all read from a single sample in a study of read filtering for tumor transcriptome and immune sequencing. Molecular barcoded adaptors covering alpha/delta and beta/gamma chains were used on approximately 400 ng RNA. One entry per CDR3 protein, called by TCRdb with MiXCR from the reads. The sample has around 50,000 distinct CDR3 sequences, approximately 22% seen once. Material for sequencing was a population of CD138-negative cells sorted from bone marrow. These receptors all stem from a donor at least 40 years old with multiple myeloma.

This rearrangement joins TRBV20-1 to TRBJ2-1; perhaps TRBD1 as D (6 bases). The CDR3 consists of 15 residues. The V gene's germline CDR1 is DFQATT and CDR2 SNEGSKA (reference sequence). V was pared by 3 bases and J by 1 base, with 13 bases between. The CDR3 region is CSARPKGQSYNEQFF. CDR3 DNA: TGCAGTGCTAGGCCGAAAGGACAGTCCTACAATGAGCAGTTCTTC.

This clonotype was recorded at least ten times. The V and J genes are TRBV20-1 and TRBJ2-2, with 8 bases fitting TRBD2. Looked up from germline, CDR1 is DFQATT and CDR2 is SNEGSKA (reference sequence). The CDR3 loop spans 16 amino acids. The ends lost 0 bases at V and 0 bases at J; junction bases unmatched: 3. The CDR3 DNA reads TGCAGTGCTAGAGATTCAGCGGGGGCGAACACCGGGGAGCTGTTTTTT. Translating gives CSARDSAGANTGELFF.

This clonotype was observed a few times. The rearrangement uses TRBV7-3 and TRBJ2-5; D gene unclear. CDR1 and CDR2 (germline): SGHTA, FQGTGA. V lost 5 bases to trimming and J lost 4 bases, with 11 bases between them. This CDR3 comprises 13 residues. In nucleotides, the CDR3 is TGTGCCAGCAGCCCCGACCATCTAGAGACCCAGTACTTC. It is translated as CASSPDHLETQYF.

As to this clonotype: A much more abundant neighbour one base away suggests this may be a read error. The rearrangement uses TRBV6-5 and TRBJ2-2; D remains ambiguous. Trimming stripped 1 base from V and 6 bases from J, with 15 bases between. The CDR3 totals 16 residues. Germline CDR1 reads MNHEY; CDR2 reads SVGAGI. CDR3 in amino acids: CASSYLRQKSAGELFF. In nucleotides, the CDR3 is TGTGCCAGCAGTTACTTAAGGCAAAAAAGCGCCGGGGAGCTGTTTTTT.

There are many counts of this clonotype. The rearrangement joins TRBV11-2 to TRBJ2-3, with 7 bases that match TRBD1. V gave up 5 bases and J gave up 2 bases; unmatched junction bases: 7. Germline V gives CDR1 SGHAT, CDR2 FQNNGV. The CDR3 length is 15 residues. The CDR3, as DNA: TGTGCCAGCAGCAAACGGACAGGAATCACAGATACGCAGTATTTT. Its translation is CASSKRTGITDTQYF.

The gene calls are TRBV5-1 and TRBJ1-1; the D gene is possibly TRBD1 (6 bases). The germline V gene encodes CDR1 SGHRS and CDR2 YFSETQ. The V and J ends lost 5 bases and 0 bases respectively, with 11 bases between them. The CDR3 has 14 residues. The CDR3 region is CASRRGDMNTEAFF. Here the CDR3 DNA reads TGCGCCAGCAGGCGGGGGGACATGAACACTGAAGCTTTCTTT. The full variable domain, its missing parts supplied by reference TRBV5-1 and TRBJ1-1, is KAGVTQTPRYLIKTRGQQVTLSCSPISGHRSVSWYQQTPGQGLQFLFEYFSETQRNKGNFPGRFSGRQFSNSRSEMNVSTLELGDSALYLCASRRGDMNTEAFFGQGTRLTVV.

In its sample, this clonotype was seen many times. The chain combines TRBV6-2 or TRBV6-3 with TRBJ2-2; TRBD2 aligns across 12 bases. The CDR3 has 17 amino acids. V shed 6 bases and J 7 bases; nucleotides not matched to a gene: 12. Germline V gene sequence: CDR1 MNHEY, CDR2 SVGEGT. The CDR3 here is CASSDGLAGGLDGELFF. The DNA for the CDR3 is TGTGCCAGCAGCGACGGGCTAGCGGGGGGGCTTGACGGGGAGCTGTTTTTT.

This clonotype is medium-sized within its sample. This chain links TRBV5-6 with TRBJ2-1; TRBD1 is a possible D gene (5 bases). Germline lookup yields CDR1 SGHDT and CDR2 YYEEEE. The V end was cut by 6 bases, the J end by 5 bases, with 21 bases between. This CDR3 region has 16 residues. DNA of the CDR3: TGTGCCAGCACCTTCTCAGGACAACGAATAAACAATGAGCAGTTCTTC. It is translated as CASTFSGQRINNEQFF.

This clonotype occurred many times. CDR3 in amino acids: CSARAGESYEQYF. CDR3 nucleotide sequence: TGCAGTGCTAGAGCAGGGGAGTCCTACGAGCAGTACTTC. V and J are TRBV20-1 and TRBJ2-7; TRBD1 might be the D (6 bases). V lost 1 base and J lost 1, with 8 bases in between. Germline CDR1 and CDR2: DFQATT and SNEGSKA (reference sequence). This CDR3 is built from 13 residues.

This clonotype was seen ten or more times. The V call is TRBV5-6, the J call TRBJ2-5; unclear D gene. CDR3 size: 12 residues. V shed 1 base and J shed 2 bases, with 3 bases lying between them. CDR1 and CDR2 (germline): SGHDT, YYEEEE. For the CDR3, the DNA is TGTGCCAGCAGCTTGTGGCAAGAGACCCAGTACTTC. Amino acids: CASSLWQETQYF.

As to this clonotype: This clone may be a read error of a much larger clone one base away. The V and J genes are TRBV6-5 and TRBJ2-7, with D perhaps being TRBD1 or TRBD2 (6 bases each). The CDR3 is made up of 11 amino acids. Trimming left V 10 bases short and J 4 bases short, with 11 bases between. Germline-derived CDR1 and CDR2 are MNHEY and SVGAGI. In DNA, the CDR3 is TGTGCCACCAGAGGGGGGTACGAGCAGTACTTC. The encoded protein is CATRGGYEQYF.

The chain recombines TRBV19 with TRBJ2-1, with 12 bases lining up with TRBD2. This CDR3 is built from 14 residues. Germline CDR1 LNHDA, CDR2 SQIVND (reference sequence). V shed 5 bases and J 9 bases; nucleotides not matched to a gene: 5. The CDR3 nucleotides are TGTGCCAGTAGTCCTAGCGGGGGGGCGGTTGAGCAGTTCTTC. Protein product: CASSPSGGAVEQFF.

This clonotype occurred once. This may stem from a read error, because a much larger clone lies one nucleotide away. This chain connects TRBV5-1 to TRBJ2-7; 7 nucleotides line up with TRBD1. The germline V gene encodes CDR1 SGHRS and CDR2 YFSETQ. The V gene end was trimmed by 3 bases and the J gene end by 3 bases; junction bases not matched to a gene: 6. The CDR3 covers 14 residues. The DNA of the CDR3 is TGCGCCAGCAGCTCGCCAGGGGGTATCTACGAGCAGTACTTC. The encoded protein is CASSSPGGIYEQYF.